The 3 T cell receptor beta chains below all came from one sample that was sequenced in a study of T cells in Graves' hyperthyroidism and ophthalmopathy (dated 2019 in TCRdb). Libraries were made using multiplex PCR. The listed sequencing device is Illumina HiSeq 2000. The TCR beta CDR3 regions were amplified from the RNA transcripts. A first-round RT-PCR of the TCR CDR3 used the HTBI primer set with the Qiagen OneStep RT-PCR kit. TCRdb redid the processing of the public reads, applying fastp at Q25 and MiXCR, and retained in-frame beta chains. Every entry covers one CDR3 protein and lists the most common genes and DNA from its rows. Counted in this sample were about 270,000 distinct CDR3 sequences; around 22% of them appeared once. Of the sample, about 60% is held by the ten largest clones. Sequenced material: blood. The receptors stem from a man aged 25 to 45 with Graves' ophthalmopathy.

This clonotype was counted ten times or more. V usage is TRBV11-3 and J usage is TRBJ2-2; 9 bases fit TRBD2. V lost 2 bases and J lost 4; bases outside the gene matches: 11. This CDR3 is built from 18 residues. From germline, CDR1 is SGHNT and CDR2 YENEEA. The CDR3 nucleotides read TGTGCCAGCAGCTTAACCCGGGCGGGAGGGCCCAGCACCGGGGAGCTGTTTTTT. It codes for CASSLTRAGGPSTGELFF. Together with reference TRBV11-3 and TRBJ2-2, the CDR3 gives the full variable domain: EAGVVQSPRYKIIEKKQPVAFWCNPISGHNTLYWYLQNLGQGPELLIRYENEEAVDDSQLPKDRFSAERLKGVDSTLKIQPAELGDSAVYLCASSLTRAGGPSTGELFFGEGSRLTVL.

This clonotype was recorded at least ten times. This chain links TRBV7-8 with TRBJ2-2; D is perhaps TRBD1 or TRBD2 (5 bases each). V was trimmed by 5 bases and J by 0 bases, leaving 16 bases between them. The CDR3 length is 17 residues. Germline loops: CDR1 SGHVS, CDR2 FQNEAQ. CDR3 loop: CASSPHFGATNTGELFF. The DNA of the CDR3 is TGTGCCAGCAGCCCCCACTTCGGGGCAACGAACACCGGGGAGCTGTTTTTT.

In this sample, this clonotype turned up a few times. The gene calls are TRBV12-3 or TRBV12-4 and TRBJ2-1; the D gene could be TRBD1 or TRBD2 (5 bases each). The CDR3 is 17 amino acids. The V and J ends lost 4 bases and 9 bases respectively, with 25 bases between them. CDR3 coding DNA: TGTGCCAGCAGTTCACAGGTTCGAGGGTTGACCTTCGGTGAGCAGTTCTTC. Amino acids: CASSSQVRGLTFGEQFF.